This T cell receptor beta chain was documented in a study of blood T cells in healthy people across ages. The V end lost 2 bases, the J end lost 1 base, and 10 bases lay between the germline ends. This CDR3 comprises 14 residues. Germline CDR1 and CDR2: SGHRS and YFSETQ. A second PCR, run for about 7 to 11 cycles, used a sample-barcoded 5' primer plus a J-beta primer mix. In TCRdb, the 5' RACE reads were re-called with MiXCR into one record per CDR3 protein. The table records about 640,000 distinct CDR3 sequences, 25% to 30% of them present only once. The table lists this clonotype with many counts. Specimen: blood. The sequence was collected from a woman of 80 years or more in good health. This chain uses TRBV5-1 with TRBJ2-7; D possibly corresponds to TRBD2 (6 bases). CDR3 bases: TGCGCCAGCAGCTTCGGCAGCGGGTCCTACGAGCAGTACTTC. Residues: CASSFGSGSYEQYF.